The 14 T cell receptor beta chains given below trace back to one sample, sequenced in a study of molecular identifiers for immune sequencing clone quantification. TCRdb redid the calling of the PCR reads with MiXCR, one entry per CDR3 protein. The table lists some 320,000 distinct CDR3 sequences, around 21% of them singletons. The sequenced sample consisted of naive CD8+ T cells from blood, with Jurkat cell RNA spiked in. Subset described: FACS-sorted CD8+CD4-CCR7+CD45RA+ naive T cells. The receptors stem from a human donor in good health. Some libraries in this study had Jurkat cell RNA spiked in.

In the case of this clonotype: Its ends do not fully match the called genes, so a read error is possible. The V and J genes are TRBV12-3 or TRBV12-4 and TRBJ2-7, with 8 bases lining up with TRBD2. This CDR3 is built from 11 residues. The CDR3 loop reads CAGSLAGEQYF. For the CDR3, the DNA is TGTGCCGGCAGTTTAGCGGGGGAGCAGTACTTC.

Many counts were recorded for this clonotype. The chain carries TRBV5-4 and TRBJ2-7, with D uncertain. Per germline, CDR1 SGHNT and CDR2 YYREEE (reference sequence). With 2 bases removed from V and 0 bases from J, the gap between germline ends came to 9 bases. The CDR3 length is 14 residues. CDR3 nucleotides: TGTGCCAGCAGCTTCTCGACTGCCTCCTACGAGCAGTACTTC. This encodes CASSFSTASYEQYF.

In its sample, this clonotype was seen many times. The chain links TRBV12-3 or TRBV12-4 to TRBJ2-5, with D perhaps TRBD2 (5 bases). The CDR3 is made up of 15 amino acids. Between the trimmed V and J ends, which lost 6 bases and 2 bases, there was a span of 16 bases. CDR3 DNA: TGTGCCAGCAGGGGTAGCGAAGACCCTCAAGAGACCCAGTACTTC. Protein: CASRGSEDPQETQYF.

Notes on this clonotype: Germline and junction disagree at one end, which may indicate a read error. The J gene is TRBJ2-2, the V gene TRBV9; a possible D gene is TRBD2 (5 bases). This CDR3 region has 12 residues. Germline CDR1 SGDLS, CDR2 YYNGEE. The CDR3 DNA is TGTGCCAGCAGCGTGGGCACCGGGGAGCCGTTTTTT. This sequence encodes CASSVGTGEPFF.

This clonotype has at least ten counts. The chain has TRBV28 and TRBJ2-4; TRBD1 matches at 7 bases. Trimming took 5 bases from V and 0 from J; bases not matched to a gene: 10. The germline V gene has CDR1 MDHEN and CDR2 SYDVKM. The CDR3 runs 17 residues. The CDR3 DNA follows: TGTGCCAGCAGTCCCCTCCGACAGGGTCTAGCCAAAAACATTCAGTACTTC. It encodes CASSPLRQGLAKNIQYF.

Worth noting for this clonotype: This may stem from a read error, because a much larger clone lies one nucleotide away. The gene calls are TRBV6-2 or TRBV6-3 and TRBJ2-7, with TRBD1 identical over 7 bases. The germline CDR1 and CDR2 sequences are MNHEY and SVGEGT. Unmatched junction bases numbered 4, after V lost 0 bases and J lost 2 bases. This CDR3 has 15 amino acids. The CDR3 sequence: CASSYSTGLAYEQYF. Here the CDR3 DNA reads TGTGCCAGCAGTTACTCGACAGGGCTCGCCTACGAGCAGTACTTC.

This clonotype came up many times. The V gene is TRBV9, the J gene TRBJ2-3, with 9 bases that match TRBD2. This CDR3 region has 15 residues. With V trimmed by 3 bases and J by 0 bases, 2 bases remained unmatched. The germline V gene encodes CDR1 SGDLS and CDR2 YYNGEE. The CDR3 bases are TGTGCCAGCAGCGCCGGGACTAGCAGCACAGATACGCAGTATTTT. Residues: CASSAGTSSTDTQYF. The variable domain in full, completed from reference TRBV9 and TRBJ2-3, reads DSGVTQTPKHLITATGQRVTLRCSPRSGDLSVYWYQQSLDQGLQFLIQYYNGEERAKGNILERFSAQQFPDLHSELNLSSLELGDSALYFCASSAGTSSTDTQYFGPGTRLTVL.

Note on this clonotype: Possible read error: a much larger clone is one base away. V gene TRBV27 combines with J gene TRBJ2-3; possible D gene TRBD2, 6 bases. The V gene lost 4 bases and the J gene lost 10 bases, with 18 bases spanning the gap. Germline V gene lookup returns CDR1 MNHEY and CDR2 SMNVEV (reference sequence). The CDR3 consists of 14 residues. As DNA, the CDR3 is TGTGCCAGCAGTTCACGACTAGGTCTTGATGCGCAGTATTTT. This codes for CASSSRLGLDAQYF.

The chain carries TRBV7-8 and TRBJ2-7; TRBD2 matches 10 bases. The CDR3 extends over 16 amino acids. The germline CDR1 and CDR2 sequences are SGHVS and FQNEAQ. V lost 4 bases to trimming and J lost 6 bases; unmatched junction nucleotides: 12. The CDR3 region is CASSSELSGGFREQYF. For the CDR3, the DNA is TGTGCCAGCAGCTCCGAACTTAGCGGGGGGTTTCGCGAGCAGTACTTC.

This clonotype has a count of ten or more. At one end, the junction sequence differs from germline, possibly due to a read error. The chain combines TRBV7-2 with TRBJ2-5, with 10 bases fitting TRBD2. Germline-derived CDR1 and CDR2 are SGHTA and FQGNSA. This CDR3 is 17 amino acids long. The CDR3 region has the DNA TGCGCCAGCAGCTTGGGATTAGCGGGGGGCCTCCAAGAGACCCAGTACTTC. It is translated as CASSLGLAGGLQETQYF.

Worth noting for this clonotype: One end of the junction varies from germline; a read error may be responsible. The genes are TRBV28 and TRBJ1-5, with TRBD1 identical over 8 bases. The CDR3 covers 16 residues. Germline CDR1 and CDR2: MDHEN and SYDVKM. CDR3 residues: CASRLRTGRSNRPQHF. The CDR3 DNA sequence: TGTGCCAGCAGATTACGGACAGGGCGTAGCAATCGGCCCCAGCATTTT.

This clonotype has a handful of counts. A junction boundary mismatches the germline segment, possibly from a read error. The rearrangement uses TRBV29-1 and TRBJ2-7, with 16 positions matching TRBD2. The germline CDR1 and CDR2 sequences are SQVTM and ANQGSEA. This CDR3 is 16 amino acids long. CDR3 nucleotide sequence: TGCAGCGTTGAAGTAGGGACTAGCGGGAGGGCCTACGAGCAGTGCTTC. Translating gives CSVEVGTSGRAYEQCF.

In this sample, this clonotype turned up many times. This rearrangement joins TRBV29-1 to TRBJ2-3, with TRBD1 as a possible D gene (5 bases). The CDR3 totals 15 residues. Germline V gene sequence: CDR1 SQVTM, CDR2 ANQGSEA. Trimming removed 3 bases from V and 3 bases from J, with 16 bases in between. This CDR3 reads CSVELGQSRTDTQYF. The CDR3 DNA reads TGCAGCGTTGAGCTGGGGCAGTCACGAACAGATACGCAGTATTTT.

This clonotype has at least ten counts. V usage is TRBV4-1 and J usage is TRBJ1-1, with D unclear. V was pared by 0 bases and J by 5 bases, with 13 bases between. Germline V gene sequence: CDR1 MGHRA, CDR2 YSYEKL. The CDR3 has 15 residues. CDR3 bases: TGCGCCAGCAGCCAAGATCAAGCGATGTTGACTGAAGCTTTCTTT. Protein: CASSQDQAMLTEAFF.